This is a list of T cell receptor beta chains from one sample in a study of PD-L1 blockade in urothelial cancer. Here immunoSEQ multiplex PCR was the method, and the copy in TCRdb shows in-frame clones only, minus some. The sample includes 35,000 to 45,000 clones, 88% of them seen just once. Sequenced material: PBMCs, taken around atezolizumab (anti-PD-L1) treatment. The receptors come from an older woman with urothelial cancer. CDR3s include the opening cysteine and the closing phenylalanine or tryptophan. The D gene is left open where the match is weak. Expanded clones are given a class, and other clones once, few, many or no size at all.

>TRBJ2-1|TRBV7-6|.|.
TGTGCCAGCAGCCGGGGAGTTGAGCAGTTCTTC
CASSRGVEQFF
>TRBJ2-7|TRBV27|.|TRBD2
TGTGCCAGCAGTTTATCTGCCCGTAGCGGGAGGGGGAACGAGCAGTACTTC
CASSLSARSGRGNEQYF
>TRBJ1-4|TRBV18|.|.
TGTGCCAGCTCACCTTCTGGGGGCAAGGAAAAACTGTTTTTT
CASSPSGGKEKLFF
>TRBJ2-7|TRBV11-2|.|.
TGTGCCAGCAGCTTCAGCGAGCAGTACTTC
CASSFSEQYF
>TRBJ1-2|TRBV6-1|.|.
TGTGCCAGCAGTGAACAGGGAGGGTATGGCTACACCTTC
CASSEQGGYGYTF
>TRBJ1-2|TRBV13|.|.
TGTGCCAGCAGCCTGGGGGGGGCTAACTATGGCTACACCTTC
CASSLGGANYGYTF
>TRBJ2-2|TRBV13|.|TRBD2
TGTGCCAGCAGCTCAGTCCCGGGACTAGCGGGAGGAGCCACCGGGGAGCTGTTTTTT
CASSSVPGLAGGATGELFF
>TRBJ2-6|TRBV18|.|TRBD2
TGTGCCAGCTCACCCTGGACTAGCGGGAGTACTGGGGCCAACGTCCTGACTTTC
CASSPWTSGSTGANVLTF
>TRBJ2-2|TRBV11-3|few|TRBD1
TGTGCCAGCAGCTTGTGGACAGGGGGCACCGGGGAGCTGTTTTTT
CASSLWTGGTGELFF
>TRBJ2-7|TRBV28|.|.
TGTGCCATCCAAGGGGGTTCCCCCTACGAGCAGTACTTC
CAIQGGSPYEQYF
>TRBJ1-1|TRBV18|few|TRBD1
TGTGCCAGCTCAAGGGGGCCTGGATTCAACACTGAAGCTTTCTTT
CASSRGPGFNTEAFF
>TRBJ1-2|TRBV27|few|TRBD1
TGTGCCAGCAGTTTGCACAGGGGGCTCCTCTATGGCTACACCTTC
CASSLHRGLLYGYTF
>TRBJ2-5|TRBV7-8|.|.
TGTGCCAGCAGCTTACCAGGGAAGGAGACCCAGTACTTC
CASSLPGKETQYF
>TRBJ2-2|TRBV18|.|.
TGTGCCAGCTCACCAGATGGAGGGATGGGGAACACCGGGGAGCTGTTTTTT
CASSPDGGMGNTGELFF
>TRBJ2-7|TRBV5-1|.|TRBD2
TGCGCCAGCAGCTTTAAAATCAGGAGCGGGGACTCCTACGAGCAGTACTTC
CASSFKIRSGDSYEQYF
>TRBJ1-2|TRBV9|.|.
TGTGCCAGCAGCGTAGCTTTCCCAGGGAAGGGAAACTATGGCTACACCTTC
CASSVAFPGKGNYGYTF
>TRBJ1-5|TRBV19|.|TRBD1
TGTGCCAGTTCGGGACAGGTCAATCAGCCCCAGCATTTT
CASSGQVNQPQHF
>TRBJ1-2|TRBV27|.|TRBD1
TGTGCCAGCAGTTTCACAGGGGGCGGCTACACCTTC
CASSFTGGGYTF
>TRBJ2-7|TRBV5-1|.|.
TGCGCCAGCAGGCGTGGTGGGCTGAACGAGCAGTACTTC
CASRRGGLNEQYF
>TRBJ1-1|TRBV7-3|.|.
TGTGCCAGCAGCTTAACGGGGTCCGGGGGAGGCACTGAAGCTTTCTTT
CASSLTGSGGGTEAFF
>TRBJ2-7|TRBV18|.|TRBD1
TGTGCCAGCTCACCCTCTATGACAGGGTCCTACGAGCAGTACTTC
CASSPSMTGSYEQYF
>TRBJ2-5|TRBV6-1|.|TRBD2
TGTGCCAGCAGTGGTGGGACTAGCGGGGGGAAGGAGACCCAGTACTTC
CASSGGTSGGKETQYF
>TRBJ1-2|TRBV5-1|.|TRBD1
TGCGCCAGCAGCTTAGTCACGGGACAGGGCTATGGCTACACCTTC
CASSLVTGQGYGYTF
>TRBJ1-4|TRBV7-2|.|.
TGTGCCAGCAGGTTTCAGACTAATGAAAAACTGTTTTTT
CASRFQTNEKLFF
>TRBJ1-1|TRBV13|.|.
TGTGCCAGCAGCCGACAGAACACTGAAGCTTTCTTT
CASSRQNTEAFF
>TRBJ1-1|TRBV18|.|.
TGTGCCAGCTCACCTAACGCGGCGAACACTGAAGCTTTCTTT
CASSPNAANTEAFF
>TRBJ2-7|TRBV29-1|.|TRBD2
TGCAGCGTTTCAGCTAGCGGGAGCTCCTACGAGCAGTACTTC
CSVSASGSSYEQYF
>TRBJ2-1|TRBV6-5|.|TRBD2
TGTGCCAGCAGTTACCTAACTAGCGGGTCCCACGGTGAGCAGTTCTTC
CASSYLTSGSHGEQFF
>TRBJ1-2|TRBV7-9|.|TRBD1
TGTGCCAGCAGCCGGATACAGGGGTTGGGCTACACCTTC
CASSRIQGLGYTF
>TRBJ2-7|TRBV28|.|.
TGTGCCAGCAAGGAGACCGAGCAGTACTTC
CASKETEQYF
>TRBJ1-5|TRBV19|few|.
TGTGCCAGTAGTATTTGGAGCCAGGGGCCCCAGCATTTT
CASSIWSQGPQHF
>TRBJ2-1|TRBV7-8|.|TRBD2
TGTGCCAGCAGCTTAGTTGCGGGACTAGCGATTCAGTTCTCCTACAATGAGCAGTTCTTC
CASSLVAGLAIQFSYNEQFF
>TRBJ2-2|TRBV5-4|.|TRBD1
TGTGCCAGCAGCTCCGGGACAGGAGGAGACACCGGGGAGCTGTTTTTT
CASSSGTGGDTGELFF
>TRBJ2-5|TRBV10-1|.|.
TGCGCCAGCAGTGATATGAGGGCCCAAGAGACCCAGTACTTC
CASSDMRAQETQYF
>TRBJ2-5|TRBV5-1|.|.
TGCGCCAGCAGCTTGGGGTTATTAGGGGAATCGCAGTACTTC
CASSLGLLGESQYF
>TRBJ2-7|TRBV19|.|TRBD2
TGTGCCAGTAGTATAGAAACTAGCGGGAGGAGCGAGCAGTACTTC
CASSIETSGRSEQYF
>TRBJ2-1|TRBV9|.|TRBD1
TGTGCCAGCAGCGCCGGCGGAGCAGGGGGCAATGAGCAGTTCTTC
CASSAGGAGGNEQFF
>TRBJ2-5|TRBV5-1|.|TRBD1
TGCGCCAGCAGCAAAGGACAGGGCCAAGAGACCCAGTACTTC
CASSKGQGQETQYF
>TRBJ2-7|TRBV6-4|.|.
TGTGCCAGCATGCGGTGTTCCTACGAGCAGTACTTC
CASMRCSYEQYF
>TRBJ1-6|TRBV9|.|TRBD1
TGTGCCAGCAGCCCCGGGACAGCTCGGGAACCCCTCCACTTT
CASSPGTAREPLHF
>TRBJ2-7|TRBV7-2|.|TRBD2
TGTGCCAGCAGCTCCCTAGCGGGAGGGAGGAACGAGCAGTACTTC
CASSSLAGGRNEQYF
>TRBJ2-7|TRBV28|.|TRBD2
TGTGCCAGCAGCTACGGACTAGCTAGCTACGAGCAGTACTTC
CASSYGLASYEQYF
>TRBJ2-3|TRBV27|.|.
TGTGCCAGCAGTATCACCCCCGAGCGAAATACGCAGTATTTT
CASSITPERNTQYF
>TRBJ2-1|TRBV7-6|.|TRBD1
TGTGCCAGCAGCTTAGGACAGGGACCCTACAATGAGCAGTTCTTC
CASSLGQGPYNEQFF
>TRBJ2-7|TRBV18|.|.
TGTGCCAGCTCACCAGACGAGGGCGAGCAGTACTTC
CASSPDEGEQYF
>TRBJ2-2|TRBV18|.|.
TGTGCCAGCTCACCACTCCCAGGGGCGGACGGGGAGCTGTTTTTT
CASSPLPGADGELFF
>TRBJ1-6|TRBV5-4|once|.
TGTGCCAGCAGTTCGGGTAGTAATTCACCCCTCCACTTT
CASSSGSNSPLHF
>TRBJ2-6|TRBV18|.|.
TGTGCCAGTCCCAACCAGGGTTTCTCTGGGGCCAACGTCCTGACTTTC
CASPNQGFSGANVLTF
>TRBJ1-4|TRBV6-5|.|TRBD1
TGTGCCAGCAGTTCTGACAGGGGGAAGCGAGAAAAACTGTTTTTT
CASSSDRGKREKLFF
>TRBJ2-4|TRBV18|.|.
TGTGCCAGCTCACCGGAGTACAACAGGGACATTCAGTACTTC
CASSPEYNRDIQYF
>TRBJ2-5|TRBV5-1|.|.
TGCGCCAGCAGCTTAAGGAGACCTCAAGAGACCCAGTACTTC
CASSLRRPQETQYF
>TRBJ2-3|TRBV19|.|.
TGTGCCAGTAGTGCGGGAGATACGCAGTATTTT
CASSAGDTQYF
>TRBJ2-1|TRBV4-1|.|.
TGCGCCAGCAGCCCACATCTGGCGGCTAATTACAATGAGCAGTTCTTC
CASSPHLAANYNEQFF
>TRBJ1-6|TRBV9|.|.
TGTGCCAGCAGCGTAGGGATTCTGTCAGCCAGGGATAATTCACCCCTCCACTTT
CASSVGILSARDNSPLHF